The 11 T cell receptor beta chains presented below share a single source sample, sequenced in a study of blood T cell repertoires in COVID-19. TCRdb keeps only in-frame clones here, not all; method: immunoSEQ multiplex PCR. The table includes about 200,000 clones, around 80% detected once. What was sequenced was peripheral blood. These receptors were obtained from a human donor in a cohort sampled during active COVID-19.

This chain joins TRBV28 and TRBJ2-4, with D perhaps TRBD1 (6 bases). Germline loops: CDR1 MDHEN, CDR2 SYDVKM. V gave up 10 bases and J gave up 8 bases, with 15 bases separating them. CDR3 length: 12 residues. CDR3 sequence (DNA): TGTGCCACCGGGGACATGAGTGACATTCAGTACTTC. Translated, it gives CATGDMSDIQYF.

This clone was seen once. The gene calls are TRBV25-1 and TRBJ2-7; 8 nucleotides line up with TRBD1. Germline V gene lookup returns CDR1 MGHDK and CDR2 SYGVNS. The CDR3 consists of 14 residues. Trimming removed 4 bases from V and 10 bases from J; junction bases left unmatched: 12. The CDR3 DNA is TGTGCCAGCAGTGCCCGGACAGGGCTTCAGTTCCAGTACTTC. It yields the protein CASSARTGLQFQYF.

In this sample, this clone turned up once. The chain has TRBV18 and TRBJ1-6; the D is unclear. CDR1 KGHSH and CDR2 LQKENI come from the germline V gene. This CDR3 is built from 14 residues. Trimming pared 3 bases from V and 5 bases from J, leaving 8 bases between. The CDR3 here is CASSPELDNSPLHF. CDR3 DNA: TGTGCCAGCTCACCCGAGTTGGATAATTCACCCCTCCACTTT.

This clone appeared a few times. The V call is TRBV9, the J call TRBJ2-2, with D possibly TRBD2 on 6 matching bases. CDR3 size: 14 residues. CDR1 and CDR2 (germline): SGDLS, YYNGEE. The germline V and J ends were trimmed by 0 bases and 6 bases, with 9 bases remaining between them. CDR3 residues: CASSVGRDSGELFF. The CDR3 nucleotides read TGTGCCAGCAGCGTAGGGAGGGACTCCGGGGAGCTGTTTTTT.

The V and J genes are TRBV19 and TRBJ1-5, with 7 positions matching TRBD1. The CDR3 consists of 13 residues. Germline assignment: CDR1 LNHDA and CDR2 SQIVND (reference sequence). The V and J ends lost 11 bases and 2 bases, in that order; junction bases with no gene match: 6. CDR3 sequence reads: CAGPDRRNQPQHF. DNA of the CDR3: TGTGCCGGACCGGACAGGCGCAATCAGCCCCAGCATTTT.

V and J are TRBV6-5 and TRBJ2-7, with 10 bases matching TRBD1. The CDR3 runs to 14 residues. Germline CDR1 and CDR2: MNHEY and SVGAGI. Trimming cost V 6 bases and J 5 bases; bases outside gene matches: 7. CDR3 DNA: TGTGCCAGCAGCGCCTCGGGACAGGGGAACGAGCAGTACGTC. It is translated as CASSASGQGNEQYV.

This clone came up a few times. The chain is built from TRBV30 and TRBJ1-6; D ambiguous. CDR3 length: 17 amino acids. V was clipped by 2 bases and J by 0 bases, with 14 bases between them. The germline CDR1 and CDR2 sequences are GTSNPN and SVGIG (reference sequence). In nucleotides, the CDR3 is TGTGCCTGGAGTTTCCTACAACAGAGCTCCTATAATTCACCCCTCCACTTT. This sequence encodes CAWSFLQQSSYNSPLHF.

The DNA of the CDR3 is TGTGCCAGCAGTTTATCGGGGCTAGGCAATCAGCCCCAGCATTTT. Translation gives CASSLSGLGNQPQHF. The J gene is TRBJ1-5, the V gene TRBV27, with D maybe TRBD1 (5 bases). Deletions cut 0 bases from V and 2 bases from J, with 8 bases between. Germline V lookup: CDR1 MNHEY, CDR2 SMNVEV (reference sequence). The CDR3 sequence is 15 residues long.

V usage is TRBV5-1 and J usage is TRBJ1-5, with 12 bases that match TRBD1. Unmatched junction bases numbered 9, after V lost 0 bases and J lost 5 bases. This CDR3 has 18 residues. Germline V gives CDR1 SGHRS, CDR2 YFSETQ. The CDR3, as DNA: TGCGCCAGCAGCTTGGGTCCTCCGGGACAGGGGGCTTATCAGCCCCAGCATTTT. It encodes CASSLGPPGQGAYQPQHF. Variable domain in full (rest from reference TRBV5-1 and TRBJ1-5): KAGVTQTPRYLIKTRGQQVTLSCSPISGHRSVSWYQQTPGQGLQFLFEYFSETQRNKGNFPGRFSGRQFSNSRSEMNVSTLELGDSALYLCASSLGPPGQGAYQPQHFGDGTRLSIL.

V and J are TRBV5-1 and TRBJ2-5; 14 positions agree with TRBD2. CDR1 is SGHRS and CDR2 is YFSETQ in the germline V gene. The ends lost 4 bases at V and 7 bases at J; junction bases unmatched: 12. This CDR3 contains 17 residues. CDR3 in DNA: TGCGCCAGCAGCCCCGGACTAGCGGGGGGTCTAGTTGGGACCCAGTACTTC. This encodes CASSPGLAGGLVGTQYF.

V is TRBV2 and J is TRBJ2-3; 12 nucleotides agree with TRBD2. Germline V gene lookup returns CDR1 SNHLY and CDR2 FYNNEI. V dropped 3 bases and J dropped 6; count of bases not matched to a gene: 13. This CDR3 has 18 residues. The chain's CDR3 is CASSDTSGLAGWFDTQYF. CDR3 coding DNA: TGTGCCAGCAGTGATACGTCAGGACTAGCGGGATGGTTTGATACGCAGTATTTT.